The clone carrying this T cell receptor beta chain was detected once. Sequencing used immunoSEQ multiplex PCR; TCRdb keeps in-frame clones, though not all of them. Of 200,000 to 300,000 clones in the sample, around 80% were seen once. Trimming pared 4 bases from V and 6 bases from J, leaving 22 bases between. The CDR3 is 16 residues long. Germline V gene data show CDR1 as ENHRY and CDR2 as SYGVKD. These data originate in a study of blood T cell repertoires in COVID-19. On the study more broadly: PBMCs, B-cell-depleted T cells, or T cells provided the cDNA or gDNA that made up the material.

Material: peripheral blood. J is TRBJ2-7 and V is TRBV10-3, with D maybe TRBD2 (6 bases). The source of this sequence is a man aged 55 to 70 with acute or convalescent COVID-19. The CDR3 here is CAISALPGQGSGEQYF. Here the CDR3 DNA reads TGTGCCATCAGTGCCCTGCCCGGGCAGGGTAGCGGCGAGCAGTACTTC.